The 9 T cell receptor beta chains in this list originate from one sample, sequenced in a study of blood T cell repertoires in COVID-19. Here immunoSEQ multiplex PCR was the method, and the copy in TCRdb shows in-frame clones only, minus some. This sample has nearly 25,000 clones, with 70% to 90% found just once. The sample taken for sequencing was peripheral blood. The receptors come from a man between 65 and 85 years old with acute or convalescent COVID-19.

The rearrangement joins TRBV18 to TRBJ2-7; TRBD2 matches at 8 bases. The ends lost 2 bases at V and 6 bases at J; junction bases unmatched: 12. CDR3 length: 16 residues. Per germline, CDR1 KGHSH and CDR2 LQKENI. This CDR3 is CASSPTPGTRSSEQYF. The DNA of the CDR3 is TGTGCCAGCTCACCAACTCCCGGGACTAGATCAAGCGAGCAGTACTTC.

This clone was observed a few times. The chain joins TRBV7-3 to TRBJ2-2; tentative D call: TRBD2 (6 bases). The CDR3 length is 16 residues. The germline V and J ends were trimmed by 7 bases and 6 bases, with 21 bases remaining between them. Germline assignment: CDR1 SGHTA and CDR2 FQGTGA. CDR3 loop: CASTQLSGVGAGELFF. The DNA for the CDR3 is TGTGCCAGCACCCAGTTATCGGGGGTTGGGGCCGGGGAGCTGTTTTTT.

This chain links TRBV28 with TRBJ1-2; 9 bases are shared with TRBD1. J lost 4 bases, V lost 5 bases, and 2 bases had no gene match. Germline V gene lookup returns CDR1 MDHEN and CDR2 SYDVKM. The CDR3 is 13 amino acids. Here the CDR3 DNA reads TGTGCCAGCAGTGACAGGGGGGGCTATGGCTACACCTTC. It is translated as CASSDRGGYGYTF.

CDR3 nucleotides: TGTGCCAGTAGTATGACCGCGGATAGCAATCAGCCCCAGCATTTT. Translated: CASSMTADSNQPQHF. The genes are TRBV19 and TRBJ1-5; D is unresolved. This CDR3 is 15 amino acids long. Trimming pared 3 bases from V and 0 bases from J, leaving 9 bases between. CDR1 is LNHDA and CDR2 is SQIVND in the germline V gene (reference sequence).

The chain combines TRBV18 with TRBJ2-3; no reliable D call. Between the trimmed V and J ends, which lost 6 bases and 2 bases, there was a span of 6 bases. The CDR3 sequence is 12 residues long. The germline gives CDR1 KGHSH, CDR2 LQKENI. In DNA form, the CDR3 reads TGTGCCAGCTCCACTGCCACAGATACGCAGTATTTT. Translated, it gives CASSTATDTQYF.

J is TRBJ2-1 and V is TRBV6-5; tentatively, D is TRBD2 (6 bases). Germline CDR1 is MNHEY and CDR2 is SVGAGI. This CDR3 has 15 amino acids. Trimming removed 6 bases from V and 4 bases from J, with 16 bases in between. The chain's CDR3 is CASRVSGGVYNEQFF. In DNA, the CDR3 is TGTGCCAGCAGAGTCTCCGGGGGAGTATACAATGAGCAGTTCTTC.

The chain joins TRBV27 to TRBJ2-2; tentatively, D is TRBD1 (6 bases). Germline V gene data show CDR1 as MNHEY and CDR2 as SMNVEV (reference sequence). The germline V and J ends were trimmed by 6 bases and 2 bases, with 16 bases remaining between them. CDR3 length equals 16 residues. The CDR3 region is CASSPWQGLNTGELFF. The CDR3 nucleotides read TGTGCCAGCAGCCCCTGGCAGGGGCTAAACACCGGGGAGCTGTTTTTT.

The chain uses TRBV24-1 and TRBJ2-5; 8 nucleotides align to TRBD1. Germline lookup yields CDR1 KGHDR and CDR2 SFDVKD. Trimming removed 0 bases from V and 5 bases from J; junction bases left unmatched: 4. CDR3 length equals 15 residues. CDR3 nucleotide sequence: TGTGCCACCAGTGATTTGGGACAGGGAAGTGAGACCCAGTACTTC. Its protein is CATSDLGQGSETQYF.

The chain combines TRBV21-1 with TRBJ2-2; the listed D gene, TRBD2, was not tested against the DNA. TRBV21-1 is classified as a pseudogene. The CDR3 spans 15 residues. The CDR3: CASSKVLPSTGELFF. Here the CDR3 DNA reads TGTGCCAGCAGCAAAGTTCTACCATCCACCGGGGAGCTGTTTTTT.